This T cell receptor beta chain was recovered during a study of regulatory T cells in long-lasting Graves disease (TCRdb year 2021). About the full investigation: Persistent Graves' disease was defined as persistently positive TSH receptor autoantibodies together with antithyroid drug treatment for over 5 years. The study took place in China and was registered as a clinical trial. This study used TCR sequencing and RNA sequencing of peripheral blood to compare persistent Graves' disease patients against newly diagnosed Graves' disease patients. In the clinical cohort, patients with persistent Graves' disease had used antithyroid drugs for an average of around 10 years. A total of 33 samples underwent TCR sequencing: some 13 from persistent and approximately 20 from newly diagnosed Graves' disease patients.

General conclusions and limits of the study: The study examined only peripheral blood because the primary lesion, thyroid tissue, could not be accessed. The authors acknowledged the small sample size as a limitation that may reduce accuracy. Patients with persistent disease shared more public clonotypes (around 2,500) than newly diagnosed patients did (966). Persistent Graves' disease patients showed lower TCR Shannon entropy and fewer highly expanded clones than newly diagnosed patients, suggesting clonal expansion. Sequencing and analysis were restricted to the TCR beta chain.

The time point label, read with the paper, signifies: persistent/refractory GD, antithyroid drugs over 5 years with positive TRAb. For both TCR sequencing and RNA sequencing, RNA was extracted from PBMCs in TRIzol. Graves' disease was diagnosed according to American Thyroid Association guidelines. The patients came from an endocrinology department in Xi'an, China. Each patient gave 8.5 to 9.5 milliliters of peripheral blood, collected in an EDTA anticoagulant tube. PBMCs were isolated by Ficoll Paque Plus density gradient separation without further T cell sorting. An Agilent 2100 Bioanalyzer and agarose gel were used to assess RNA quality, and a NanoDrop 2000 was used to measure RNA concentration. In regard to this clonotype: It lacks a known antigen. One base away there is no much larger clone; base qualities are not given.

The library was generated by multiplex PCR. Sequencing instrument: Illumina HiSeq 4000. To build TCR beta libraries, CDR3 regions were amplified by Arm-PCR using iRepertoire HTBI primers. Before sequencing, the PCR products went through gel purification. In the original analysis: Gene usage analysis of CDR3 amino acid clonotypes used the 50 to 70 TRBV and more than 13 TRBJ segments found across samples. Filtered high-quality paired reads were merged into contigs using COPE and FqMerger. BLAST was used to align contigs to the IMGT TRBV, TRBD and TRBJ reference genes, and CDR3 was defined following IMGT. Highly expanded clones were defined as clonotypes with a frequency above 0.1%. Repertoire diversity was measured by Shannon entropy, and V-J evenness by the Gini coefficient. Clonotypes shared by more than one individual were considered public. TCRdb took the public reads, trimmed them with fastp at Q25, ran MiXCR for clone calling and kept in-frame beta chains. When rows share a CDR3 protein, they turn into one entry using the most common DNA and genes. TCRdb's processing, not the authors', yielded these V and J calls. For this sample the table gives about 340,000 distinct CDR3 sequences, of which less than 20% were detected only once. The top ten constitute less than 35% of the sample.

The sample here was peripheral blood mononuclear cells (PBMCs), taken when the disease was refractory, from a patient treated with antithyroid drugs. This sequence originates from a female donor with Graves disease.

In nucleotide form, the sequence is TGTGCCAGCAGCTTAGGGACAGGGGTCGAAGCTTTCTTT. This is translated as CASSLGTGVEAFF. The receptor chain draws on TRBV7-9 and TRBJ1-1, with 9 central nucleotides matching TRBD1. From a lookup of the germline V gene (reference sequence), CDR1 and CDR2 are SEHNR and FQNEAQ. V has 1 base trimmed and J has 8 bases trimmed; junction bases matching no gene number 2. Including cysteine and phenylalanine, the CDR3 has 13 amino acids. Only the CDR3 DNA stays, 39 bases, in frame from base 1.